This T cell receptor beta chain emerged from a study of low-dose radiotherapy and immunotherapy resistance in tumors (dated by TCRdb to 2022 to 2024). Background for the entire study: Patients in Cohort 1 were given 0.5 Gy per fraction every 2 weeks, and the prescribed total PTV dose was 6.5 Gy. Patients took aspirin 300 mg orally once daily for four cycles, starting on cycle 1 day 1. Trial participants were not randomized into treatment groups. Nivolumab and ipilimumab were both given intravenously, with nivolumab at a 240 mg flat dose every two weeks and ipilimumab at 1 mg/kg every six weeks. The translational analysis covered eight patients: three from the first dose cohort and the first five from the second dose cohort. Intravenous cyclophosphamide at 200 mg/m2 was administered every two weeks, one day ahead of each radiation and immunotherapy administration. For Cohort 2, the dose was 1 Gy per fraction given every two weeks, adding up to 13 Gy in total across 26 weeks.

First-strand cDNA was synthesized with Superscript III and a set of TRAV- and TRBV-specific primers, covering both TCRalpha and TCRbeta chains. TCRs were amplified with Phusion for about 20 PCR cycles using a constant-region primer together with the adapter attached to the V primers. The MessageAmp II aRNA Amplification Kit was used to amplify the isolated mRNA, with in vitro transcription run for roughly 15 hours at 37 degrees C. The Dynabeads mRNA DIRECT Purification Kit was used to isolate the mRNA for TCR sequencing. Indexed Illumina adapters were added in a second Phusion PCR of about 24 cycles, and the PCR products were purified with AMPure XP beads. The published analysis was carried out like this. Using custom Perl scripts, TCR sequences encoding the same protein were pooled, out-of-frame sequences were removed, and the abundance of each clonotype was computed. Any TCR sequence backed by just one read was left out of the analysis. Among the metrics used to describe the repertoires were Shannon entropy, Gini index, clonality, richness, and the frequency of TCRs shared between repertoires. The raw public reads went through TCRdb reprocessing: fastp at Q25, MiXCR clone calling, in-frame beta chains kept. Each entry is one CDR3 protein sequence, shown with its most common DNA and genes. The V and J calls were not made by the authors but by TCRdb's processing. The sample has roughly 11,000 distinct CDR3 sequences on record, approximately 65% of them singletons. Approximately 12% of the sample lies in the top ten.

The cysteine opens and the phenylalanine closes a CDR3 of 15 amino acids. The retained sequence is limited to the CDR3, 45 bases, with the frame set at the first base. Clipping removes 3 bases from V and 1 base from J, with 3 as the unmatched junction base count. Donors were enrolled in RACIN, a single-arm phase I dose-escalation trial in which nivolumab, ipilimumab, aspirin, low-dose cyclophosphamide and low-dose radiotherapy were combined. To be eligible, a patient needed to have an advanced solid tumor that was TIL-negative. Worth noting for this clonotype: Its antigen is unknown. The sample holds no much larger clone one base away, and base qualities are not on file.

This receptor was identified in a human donor with advanced metastatic prostate, ovarian, gallbladder or colorectal cancer (not recorded which). This table probably holds off-target reads from a library built for another chain. The chain is made from TRBV12-3 or TRBV12-4 and TRBJ1-1, with 9 middle bases fitting TRBD1. The nucleotide sequence reads TGTGCCAGCAGTTTCGCGGGACAGGGGAACACTGAAGCTTTCTTT. Its amino acids are CASSFAGQGNTEAFF.